This T cell receptor beta chain is drawn from a study of PD-1 blockade in classical Hodgkin lymphoma. Time point of the sample: cycle 4 day 1 (C4D1), after less than 7 weeks of nivolumab. Every patient experienced relapse after autologous stem cell transplantation, and brentuximab vedotin exposure varied. When best responses were assessed, they were complete response, partial response or progressive disease. Some clones are missing from TCRdb's copy, which holds only in-frame ones; the method was immunoSEQ multiplex PCR. This table has tens of thousands of clones, around 90% appearing once. This clonotype was sampled from a human donor with classical Hodgkin lymphoma. Sample: peripheral blood mononuclear cells (PBMCs), taken before the fourth cycle of nivolumab.

For the CDR3, the DNA is TGTGCCAGCAGCTTAGGGGGGGGGTCCCATTCACCCCTCCACTTT. The encoded protein is CASSLGGGSHSPLHF. V gene TRBV11-2 combines with J gene TRBJ1-6, with D possibly TRBD1 on 5 matching bases. Trimming pared 1 base from V and 8 bases from J, leaving 12 bases between. Per germline, CDR1 SGHAT and CDR2 FQNNGV. This CDR3 spans 15 amino acids.